This T cell receptor beta chain was identified during a study of control samples from healthy donors and cancer patients. Assay: immunoSEQ multiplex PCR; the TCRdb copy retains only in-frame clones and omits some. The sample has 180,000 or so clones, 91% seen once; the top ten hold approximately 1.4%. The germline V gene has CDR1 MRHNA and CDR2 SNTAGT. CDR3 length: 15 amino acids. V was pared by 2 bases and J by 4 bases, with 1 base of the junction left unmatched. The sample consisted of blood. The sequence was obtained from a woman in her 30s in good health. This rearrangement joins TRBV6-4 to TRBJ2-1; 11 nucleotides agree with TRBD2. As DNA, the CDR3 is TGTGCCAGCAGTGACGCTAGCGGGGGGTACAATGAGCAGTTCTTC. Translated, it gives CASSDASGGYNEQFF.